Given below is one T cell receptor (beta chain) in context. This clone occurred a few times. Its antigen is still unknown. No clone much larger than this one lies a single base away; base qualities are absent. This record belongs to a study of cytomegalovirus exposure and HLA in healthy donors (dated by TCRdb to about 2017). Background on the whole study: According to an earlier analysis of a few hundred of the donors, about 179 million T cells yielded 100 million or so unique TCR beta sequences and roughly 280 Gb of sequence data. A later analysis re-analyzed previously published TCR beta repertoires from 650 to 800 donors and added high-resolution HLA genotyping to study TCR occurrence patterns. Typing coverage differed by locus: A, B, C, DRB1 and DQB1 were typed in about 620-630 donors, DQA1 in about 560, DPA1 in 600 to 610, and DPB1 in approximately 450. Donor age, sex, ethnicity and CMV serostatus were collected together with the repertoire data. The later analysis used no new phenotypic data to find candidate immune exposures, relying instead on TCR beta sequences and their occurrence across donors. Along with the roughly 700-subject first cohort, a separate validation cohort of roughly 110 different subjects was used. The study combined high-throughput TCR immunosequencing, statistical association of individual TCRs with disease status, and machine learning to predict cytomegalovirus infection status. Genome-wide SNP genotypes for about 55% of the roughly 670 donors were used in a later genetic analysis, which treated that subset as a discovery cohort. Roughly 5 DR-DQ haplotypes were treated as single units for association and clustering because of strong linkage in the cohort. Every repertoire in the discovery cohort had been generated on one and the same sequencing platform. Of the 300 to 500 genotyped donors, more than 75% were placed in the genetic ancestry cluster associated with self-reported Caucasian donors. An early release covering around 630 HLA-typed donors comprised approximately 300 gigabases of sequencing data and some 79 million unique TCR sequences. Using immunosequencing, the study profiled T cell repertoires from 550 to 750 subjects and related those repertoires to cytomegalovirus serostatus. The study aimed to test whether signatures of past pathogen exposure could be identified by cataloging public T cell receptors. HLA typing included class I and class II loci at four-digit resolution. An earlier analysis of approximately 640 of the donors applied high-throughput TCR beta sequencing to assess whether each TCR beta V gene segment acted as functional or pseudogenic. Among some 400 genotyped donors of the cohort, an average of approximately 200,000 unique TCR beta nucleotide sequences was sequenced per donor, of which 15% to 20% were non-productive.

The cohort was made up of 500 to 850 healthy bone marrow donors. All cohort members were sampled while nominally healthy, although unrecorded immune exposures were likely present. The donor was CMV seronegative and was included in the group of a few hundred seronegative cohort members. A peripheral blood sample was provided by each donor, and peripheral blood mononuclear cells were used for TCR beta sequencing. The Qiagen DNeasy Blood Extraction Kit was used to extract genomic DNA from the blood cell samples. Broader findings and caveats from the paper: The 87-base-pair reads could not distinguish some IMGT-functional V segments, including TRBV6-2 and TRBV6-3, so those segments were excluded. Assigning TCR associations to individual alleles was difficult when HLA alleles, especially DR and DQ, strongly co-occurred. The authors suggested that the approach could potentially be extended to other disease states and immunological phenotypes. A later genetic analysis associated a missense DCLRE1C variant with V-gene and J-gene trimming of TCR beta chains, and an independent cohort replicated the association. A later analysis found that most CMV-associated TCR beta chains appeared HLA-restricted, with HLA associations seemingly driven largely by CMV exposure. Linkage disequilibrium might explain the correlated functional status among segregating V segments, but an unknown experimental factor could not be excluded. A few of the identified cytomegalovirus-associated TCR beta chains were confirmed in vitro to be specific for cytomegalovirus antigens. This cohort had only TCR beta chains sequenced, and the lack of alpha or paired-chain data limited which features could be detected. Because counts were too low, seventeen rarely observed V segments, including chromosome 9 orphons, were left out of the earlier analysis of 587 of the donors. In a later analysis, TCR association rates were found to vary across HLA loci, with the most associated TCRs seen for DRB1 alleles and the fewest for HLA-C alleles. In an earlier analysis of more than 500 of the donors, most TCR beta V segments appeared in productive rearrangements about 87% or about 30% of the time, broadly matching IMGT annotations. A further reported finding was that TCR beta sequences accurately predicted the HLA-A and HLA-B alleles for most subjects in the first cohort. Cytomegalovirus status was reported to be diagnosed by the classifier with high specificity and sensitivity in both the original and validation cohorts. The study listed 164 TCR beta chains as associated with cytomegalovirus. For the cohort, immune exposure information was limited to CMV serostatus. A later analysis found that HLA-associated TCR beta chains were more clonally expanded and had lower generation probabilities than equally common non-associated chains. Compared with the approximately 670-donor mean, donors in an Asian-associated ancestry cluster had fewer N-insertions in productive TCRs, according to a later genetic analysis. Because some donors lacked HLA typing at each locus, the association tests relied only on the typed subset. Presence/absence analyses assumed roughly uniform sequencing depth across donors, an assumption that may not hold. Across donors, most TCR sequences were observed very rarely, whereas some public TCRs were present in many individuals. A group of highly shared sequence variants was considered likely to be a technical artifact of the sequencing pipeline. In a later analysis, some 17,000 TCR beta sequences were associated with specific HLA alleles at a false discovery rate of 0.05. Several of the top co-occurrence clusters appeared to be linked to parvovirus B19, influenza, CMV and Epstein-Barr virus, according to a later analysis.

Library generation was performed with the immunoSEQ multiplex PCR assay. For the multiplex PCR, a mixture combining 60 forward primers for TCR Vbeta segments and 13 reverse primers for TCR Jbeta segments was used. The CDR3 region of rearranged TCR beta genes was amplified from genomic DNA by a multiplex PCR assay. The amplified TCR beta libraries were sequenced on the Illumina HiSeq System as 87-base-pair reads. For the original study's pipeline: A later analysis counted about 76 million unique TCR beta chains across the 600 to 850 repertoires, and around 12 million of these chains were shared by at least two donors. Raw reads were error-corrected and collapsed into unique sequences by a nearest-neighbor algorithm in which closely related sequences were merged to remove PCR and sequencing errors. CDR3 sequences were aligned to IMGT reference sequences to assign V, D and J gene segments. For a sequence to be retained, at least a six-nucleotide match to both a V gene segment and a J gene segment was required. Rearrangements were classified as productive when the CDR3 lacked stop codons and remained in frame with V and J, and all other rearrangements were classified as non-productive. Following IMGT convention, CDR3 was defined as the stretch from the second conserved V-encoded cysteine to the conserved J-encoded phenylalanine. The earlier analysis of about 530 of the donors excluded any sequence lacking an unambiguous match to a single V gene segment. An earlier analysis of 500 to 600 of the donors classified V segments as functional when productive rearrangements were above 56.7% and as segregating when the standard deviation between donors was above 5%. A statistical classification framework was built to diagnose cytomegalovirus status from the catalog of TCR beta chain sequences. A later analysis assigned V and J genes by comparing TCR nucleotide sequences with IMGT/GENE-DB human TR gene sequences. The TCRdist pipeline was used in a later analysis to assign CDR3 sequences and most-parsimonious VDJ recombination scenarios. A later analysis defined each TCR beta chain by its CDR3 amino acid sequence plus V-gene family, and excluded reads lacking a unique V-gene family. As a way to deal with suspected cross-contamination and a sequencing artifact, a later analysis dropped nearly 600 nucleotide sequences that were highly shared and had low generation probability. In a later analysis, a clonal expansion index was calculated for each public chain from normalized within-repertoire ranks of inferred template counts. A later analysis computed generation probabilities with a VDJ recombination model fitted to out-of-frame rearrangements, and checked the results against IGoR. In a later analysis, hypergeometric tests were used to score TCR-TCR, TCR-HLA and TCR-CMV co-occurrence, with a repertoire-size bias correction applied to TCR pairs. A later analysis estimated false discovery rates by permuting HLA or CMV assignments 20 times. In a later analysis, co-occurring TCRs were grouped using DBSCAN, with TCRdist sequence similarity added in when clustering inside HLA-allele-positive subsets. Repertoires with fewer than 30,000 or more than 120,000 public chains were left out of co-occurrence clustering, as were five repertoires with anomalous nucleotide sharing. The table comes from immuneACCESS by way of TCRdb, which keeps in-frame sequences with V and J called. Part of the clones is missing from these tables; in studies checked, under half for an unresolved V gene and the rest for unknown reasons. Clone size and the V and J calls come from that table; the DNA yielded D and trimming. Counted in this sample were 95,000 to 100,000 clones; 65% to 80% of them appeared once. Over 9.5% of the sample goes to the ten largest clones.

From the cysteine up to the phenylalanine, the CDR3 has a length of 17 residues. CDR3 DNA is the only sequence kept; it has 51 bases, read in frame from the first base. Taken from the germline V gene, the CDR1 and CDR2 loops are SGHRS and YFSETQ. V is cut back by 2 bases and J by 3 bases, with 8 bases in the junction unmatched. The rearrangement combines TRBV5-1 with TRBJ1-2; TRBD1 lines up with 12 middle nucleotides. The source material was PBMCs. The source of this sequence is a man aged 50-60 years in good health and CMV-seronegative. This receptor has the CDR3 CASSFAGTGGSDYGYTF. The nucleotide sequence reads TGCGCCAGCAGCTTTGCCGGGACAGGGGGCAGCGACTATGGCTACACCTTC.